Listed here are 9 T cell receptor beta chains from one sample, sequenced in a study of glioma-infiltrating T cells. Using RNA template, CDR3s of TCR alpha and beta were amplified with iRepertoire arm-PCR. TCRdb reprocessed the multiplex PCR reads via MiXCR and lists one record per CDR3 protein. This table has about 400,000 distinct CDR3 sequences, around 38% appearing once. The sample comprised glioma tissue, nonneoplastic brain tissue, or PBMCs (not recorded which). The origin of the receptors is a human donor with low-grade glioma or glioblastoma, undergoing nonglioma brain surgery, or in good health (not recorded which).

The CDR3 DNA is TGTGCCAGCTCTCGGGGTATGGACACTGAAGCTTTCTTT. Its translation: CASSRGMDTEAFF. V and J are TRBV27 and TRBJ1-1; D remains unclear. V was pared by 8 bases and J by 3 bases, with 13 bases between. The CDR3 loop spans 13 amino acids. The germline CDR1 and CDR2 sequences are MNHEY and SMNVEV (reference sequence).

This clonotype showed up just a few times. The chain uses TRBV20-1 and TRBJ1-5, with 8 bases fitting TRBD1. The CDR3 spans 16 residues. The V gene's germline CDR1 is DFQATT and CDR2 SNEGSKA (reference sequence). The junction had 7 bases not matched to a gene; V was cut back by 3 bases and J by 0 bases. The CDR3, as DNA: TGCAGTGCTAGCACCCAGGGGGCGAGTAGCAATCAGCCCCAGCATTTT. Its protein is CSASTQGASSNQPQHF.

This clonotype was recorded only once. A much more abundant neighbour one base away suggests this may be a read error. The chain joins TRBV19 to TRBJ1-5; a weak D match, TRBD1 (5 bases). The germline CDR1 and CDR2 sequences are LNHDA and SQIVND (reference sequence). There are 16 residues in the CDR3. Trimming removed 5 bases at V and 2 bases at J, with 16 bases between. The CDR3 nucleotides are TGTGCCAGTAGTCTCTTCGGCCTCAGGGGCAATCAGCCCCAGCATTTT. This sequence encodes CASSLFGLRGNQPQHF.

Ten or more counts support this clonotype. This chain connects TRBV28 to TRBJ1-6; 10 positions match TRBD1. The CDR3 runs to 15 residues. V trimming: 6 bases; J trimming: 9 bases; junction bases outside the gene matches: 8. Germline V gene lookup returns CDR1 MDHEN and CDR2 SYDVKM. CDR3: CASSVDRGLSSPLHF. The CDR3 DNA reads TGTGCCAGCAGCGTCGACAGGGGGCTTAGTTCACCCCTCCACTTT.

Comments on this clonotype: Just one base apart from a much larger clone, this may be a read error. This rearrangement joins TRBV6-2 or TRBV6-3 to TRBJ2-7; 8 bases agree with TRBD2. CDR3 length equals 16 residues. V was pared by 2 bases and J by 7 bases, with 13 bases of the junction left unmatched. Per the germline V gene, CDR1 is MNHEY and CDR2 is SVGEGT. CDR3 protein: CASSYPSGRVYNEQYF. The DNA for the CDR3 is TGTGCCAGCAGTTACCCTAGCGGGCGGGTCTACAATGAGCAGTACTTC.

This clonotype was observed many times. The V call is TRBV6-1, the J call TRBJ2-1, with D tentatively TRBD2 (5 bases). The length of the CDR3 is 15 residues. Between the trimmed V and J ends, which lost 6 bases and 1 base, there was a span of 13 bases. CDR1 and CDR2 from the germline V gene are MNHNS and SASEGT. CDR3 region: CASRFSRGSYNEQFF. The CDR3 coding sequence is TGTGCCAGCAGATTCTCCCGGGGTTCCTACAATGAGCAGTTCTTC.

This chain connects TRBV6-2 or TRBV6-3 to TRBJ2-1; unclear D gene. Trimming took off 0 bases at V and 0 bases at J, with 12 bases between the two ends. The CDR3 is 17 amino acids. CDR1 MNHEY and CDR2 SVGEGT come from the germline V gene. The CDR3 DNA is TGTGCCAGCAGTTACTCCCTCTCTCTTAGCTCCTACAATGAGCAGTTCTTC. Protein product: CASSYSLSLSSYNEQFF.

On this clonotype itself: Being one base from a much bigger clone, this may be a read error. This likely comes from a read error, as the CDR3 has no conserved phenylalanine or tryptophan at its end. The chain combines TRBV7-2 with TRBJ1-1, with TRBD1 identical over 8 bases. There are 14 residues in the CDR3. In germline, CDR1 is SGHTA, CDR2 FQGNSA. Trimming removed 4 bases from V and 4 bases from J; junction bases left unmatched: 5. CDR3 protein: CASSYRTGFTEAFS. The DNA of the CDR3 is TGTGCCAGCAGCTATCGGACAGGGTTCACTGAAGCTTTCTCT.

A note on this clonotype: This may arise from a read error, as a much more abundant clone is one base away. The V gene is TRBV27, the J gene TRBJ2-7; D not resolved. The germline gives CDR1 MNHEY, CDR2 SMNVEV (reference sequence). The CDR3 loop spans 15 amino acids. With 8 bases removed from V and 0 bases from J, the gap between germline ends came to 17 bases. This chain's CDR3 is CASGQFNISSYEQYF. CDR3 sequence (DNA): TGTGCCAGCGGTCAATTCAATATAAGCTCCTACGAGCAGTACTTC.